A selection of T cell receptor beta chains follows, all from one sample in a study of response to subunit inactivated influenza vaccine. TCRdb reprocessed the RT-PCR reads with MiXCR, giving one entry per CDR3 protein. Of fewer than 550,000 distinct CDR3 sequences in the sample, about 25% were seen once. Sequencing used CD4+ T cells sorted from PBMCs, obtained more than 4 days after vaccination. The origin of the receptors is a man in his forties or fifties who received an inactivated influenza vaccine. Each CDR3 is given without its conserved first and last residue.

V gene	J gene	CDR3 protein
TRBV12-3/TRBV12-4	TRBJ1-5	ASSLKAGTNSNQPQH
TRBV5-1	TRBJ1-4	ASSRRGVLFEKLF
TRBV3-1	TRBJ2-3	ASSQALAALSTDTQY
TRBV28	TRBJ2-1	ATRGVPNNEQF
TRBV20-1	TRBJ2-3	SAETGNRADTQY
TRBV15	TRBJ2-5	ATSRDYSIAGRETQY
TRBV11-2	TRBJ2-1	ASSLASGGREQF
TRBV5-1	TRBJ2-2	ASSTGEAGELF
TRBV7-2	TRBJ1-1	ASSLDASEAF
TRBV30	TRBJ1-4	AWSVQELINEKLF
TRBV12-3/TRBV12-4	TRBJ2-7	ASSLERGSNSYEQY
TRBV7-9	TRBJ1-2	ASSPSGPSGSGYT
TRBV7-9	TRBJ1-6	ASSLEGVNSPLH
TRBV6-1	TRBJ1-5	ASRRRSDLSQH
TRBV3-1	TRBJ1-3	ASSPMGTGRSTGNTIY
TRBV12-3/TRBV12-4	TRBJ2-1	ASRGQPLGNEQF
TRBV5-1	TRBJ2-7	ASSPQTSGSGHEQY
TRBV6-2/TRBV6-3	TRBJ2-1	ASRQTSFEQF
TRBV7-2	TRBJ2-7	ASSLGPSSSYEQY
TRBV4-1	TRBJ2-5	ASSLVRTSDQETQY
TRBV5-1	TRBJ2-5	ASSWTTGNGETQY
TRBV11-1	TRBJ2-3	ASSLAGRGWADTQY
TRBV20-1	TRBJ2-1	SASLSDEQF
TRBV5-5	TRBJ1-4	ASSLELATRKLF
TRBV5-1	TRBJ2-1	ASSFETPNSYNEQF
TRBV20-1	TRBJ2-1	SASRAGSSYNEQF
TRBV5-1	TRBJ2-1	ASRPGYYNEQF
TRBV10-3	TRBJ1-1	ATGQNTEAF
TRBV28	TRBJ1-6	ASRVRGLLNSPLH
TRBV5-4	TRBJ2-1	ASSPGTSGLSYNEQF
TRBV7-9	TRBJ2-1	ASSPKDRNEQF
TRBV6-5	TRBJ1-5	ASSYMGPPLYGNQPQH
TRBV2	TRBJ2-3	TFSSPGLAEKSTDTQY
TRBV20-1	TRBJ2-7	SATDRVSYEQY
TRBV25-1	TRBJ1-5	ASSEKGKAPIGPQH
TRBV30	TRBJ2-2	AWSRLGAGTGELF
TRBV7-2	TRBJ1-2	ASSLVITGRLYGYT
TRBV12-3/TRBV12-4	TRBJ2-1	ASSLQHNEQF
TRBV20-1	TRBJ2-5	SASPLASGTQETQY
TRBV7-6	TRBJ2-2	ASRDRITANTGELF
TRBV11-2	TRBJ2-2	ASSRRGAGDGELF
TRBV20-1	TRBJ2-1	SATSGLGGNEQF
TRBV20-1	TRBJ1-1	SARDLGNTEAF
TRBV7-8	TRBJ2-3	ASSLVGMGADTQY
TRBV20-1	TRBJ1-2	SAIGTGGTWGYT
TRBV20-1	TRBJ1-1	SARRGWGNTEAF
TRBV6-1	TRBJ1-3	ASKRQGRGGNTIY
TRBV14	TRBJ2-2	ASSQVDVANTGELF
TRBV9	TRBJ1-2	ASSPVGGGYT
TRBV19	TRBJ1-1	ASDRGGLNTEAF
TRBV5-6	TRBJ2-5	ASSLYNQETQY
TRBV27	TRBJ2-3	ASSGYSKGTQY
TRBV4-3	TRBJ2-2	ASRRGRVTGELF